The 4 T cell receptor beta chains below all came from one sample that was sequenced in a study of cytomegalovirus exposure and HLA in healthy donors. In the PCR, 60 Vbeta and 13 Jbeta primers were used. Clones were sequenced by immunoSEQ multiplex PCR, and TCRdb holds only the in-frame ones, with some missing. The table lists some 150,000 clones, roughly 80% of them singletons. The sequenced sample was PBMCs. These receptors were obtained from a man aged 40-50 years in good health and CMV-seronegative.

This clone was counted only a few times. The V gene is TRBV4-3, the J gene TRBJ2-7; D possibly corresponds to TRBD2 (7 bases). The CDR3 runs 15 residues. The germline V gene encodes CDR1 LGHNA and CDR2 YSLEER. Trimming removed 2 bases from V and 3 bases from J, with 14 bases in between. CDR3 in DNA: TGCGCCAGCAGCCAATCCAGGGGAGGGGGCTACGAGCAGTACTTC. It codes for CASSQSRGGGYEQYF.

The chain combines TRBV5-1 with TRBJ2-6; TRBD1 aligns across 9 bases. After removal of 2 bases from V and 3 bases from J, the junction contained 9 bases not matched to a gene. The CDR3 is 18 residues long. Germline loops: CDR1 SGHRS, CDR2 YFSETQ. The DNA of the CDR3 is TGCGCCAGCAGCTTATCCGGGACAGGGTGGGTTGGGGCCAACGTCCTGACTTTC. Amino acids: CASSLSGTGWVGANVLTF. Filled out from reference TRBV5-1 and TRBJ2-6, the complete variable domain reads KAGVTQTPRYLIKTRGQQVTLSCSPISGHRSVSWYQQTPGQGLQFLFEYFSETQRNKGNFPGRFSGRQFSNSRSEMNVSTLELGDSALYLCASSLSGTGWVGANVLTFGAGSRLTVL.

V usage is TRBV13 and J usage is TRBJ2-3; D gene uncertain. The CDR3 spans 13 residues. V was cut by 5 bases and J by 5 bases, with 11 bases left in between. Germline V gene sequence: CDR1 PRHDT, CDR2 FYEKMQ (reference sequence). CDR3 amino acids: CASSPRGVDTQYF. In DNA form, the CDR3 reads TGTGCCAGCAGCCCAAGAGGAGTAGATACGCAGTATTTT.

The rearrangement uses TRBV19 and TRBJ1-1, with 7 bases lining up with TRBD1. The CDR3 runs 14 residues. The V segment lost 3 bases and the J segment 7 bases; nucleotides outside the gene matches: 8. CDR1 is LNHDA and CDR2 is SQIVND in the germline V gene (reference sequence). The CDR3 here is CASSIDREQHEAFF. For the CDR3, the DNA is TGTGCCAGTAGTATCGACAGGGAACAGCATGAAGCTTTCTTT. The full variable domain, its missing parts supplied by reference TRBV19 and TRBJ1-1, is DGGITQSPKYLFRKEGQNVTLSCEQNLNHDAMYWYRQDPGQGLRLIYYSQIVNDFQKGDIAEGYSVSREKKESFPLTVTSAQKNPTAFYLCASSIDREQHEAFFGQGTRLTVV.